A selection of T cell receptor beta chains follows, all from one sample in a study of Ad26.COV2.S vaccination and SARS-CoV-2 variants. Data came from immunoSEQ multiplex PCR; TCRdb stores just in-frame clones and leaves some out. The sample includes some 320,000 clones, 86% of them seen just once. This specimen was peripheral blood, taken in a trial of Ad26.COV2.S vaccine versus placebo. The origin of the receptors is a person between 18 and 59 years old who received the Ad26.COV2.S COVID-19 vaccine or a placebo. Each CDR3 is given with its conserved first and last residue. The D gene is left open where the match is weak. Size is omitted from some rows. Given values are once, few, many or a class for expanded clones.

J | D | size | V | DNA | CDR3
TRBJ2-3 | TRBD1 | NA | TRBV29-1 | TGCAGCGTTGGGACAGGGATAGATACGCAGTATTTT | CSVGTGIDTQYF
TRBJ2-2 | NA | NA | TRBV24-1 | TGTGCCACCAGTGATTTGGGCGCGAGCGGGTTACACACCGGGGAGCTGTTTTTT | CATSDLGASGLHTGELFF
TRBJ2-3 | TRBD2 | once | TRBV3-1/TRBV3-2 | TGTGCCAGCAATCCCTCTTCTAGCGGGGGGCCAATTGATACGCAGTATTTT | CASNPSSSGGPIDTQYF
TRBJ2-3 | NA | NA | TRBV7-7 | TGTGCCAGCAGCTTAGGCCCATTAGTAACAGATACGCAGTATTTT | CASSLGPLVTDTQYF
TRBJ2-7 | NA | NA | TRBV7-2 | TGTGCCAGCAGCTTTCCCCCAGGGGTCGCGCAGTACTTC | CASSFPPGVAQYF
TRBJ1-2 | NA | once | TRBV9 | TGTGCCAGCAGCGTAAATAGCCTTGACTATGGCTACACCTTC | CASSVNSLDYGYTF
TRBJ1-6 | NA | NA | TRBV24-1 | TGTGCCACCACGGGACAAGGGAAACACCATTCACCCCTCCACTTT | CATTGQGKHHSPLHF
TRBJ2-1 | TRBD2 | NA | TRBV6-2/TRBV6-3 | TGTGCCAGCAGTTACCGCGGTAGCGGGGGCTTCAGCTCCTACAATGAGCAGTTCTTC | CASSYRGSGGFSSYNEQFF
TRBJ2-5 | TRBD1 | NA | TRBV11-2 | TGTGCCAGCAGCCCTCGGTCCAGGGGGCGTCTTGAGACCCAGTACTTC | CASSPRSRGRLETQYF
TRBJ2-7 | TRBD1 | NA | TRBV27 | TGTGCCAGCAGTACCTGGGGACAGAGAAACTCCTACGAGCAGTACTTC | CASSTWGQRNSYEQYF
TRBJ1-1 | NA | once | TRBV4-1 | TGCGCCAGCAGCCAAGAGGAGACGGGTGAAGCTTTCTTT | CASSQEETGEAFF
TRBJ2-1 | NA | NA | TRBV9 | TGTGCCAGCAGCACGCACGACAGTCTGGGTGAGCAGTTCTTC | CASSTHDSLGEQFF
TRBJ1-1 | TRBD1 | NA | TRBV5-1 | TGCGCCAGCAGCAGTACCGGGACAGCTTGGAACACTGAAGCTTTCTTT | CASSSTGTAWNTEAFF
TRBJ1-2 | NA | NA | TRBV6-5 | TGTGCCAGCAGTTACTCGTTGGGGTCCTCCTATGGCTACACCTTC | CASSYSLGSSYGYTF
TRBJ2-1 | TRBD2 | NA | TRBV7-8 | TGTGCCAGCAGTGGAGGGCGGGGGTCCTACAATGAGCAGTTCTTC | CASSGGRGSYNEQFF
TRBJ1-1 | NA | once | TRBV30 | TGTGCCTGGAGTAAGTCCGCGAACACTGAAGCTTTCTTT | CAWSKSANTEAFF
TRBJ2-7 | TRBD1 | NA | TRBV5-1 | TGCGCCAGCAGCTCTGCAGGGGGCTCCCTAGAGCAGTACTTC | CASSSAGGSLEQYF
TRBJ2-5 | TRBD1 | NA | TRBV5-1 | TGCGCCAGCACCGTGACAGGGCAGACAGAGACCCAGTACTTC | CASTVTGQTETQYF
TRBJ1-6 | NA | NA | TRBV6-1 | TGTGCCAGCAGTGATCAGGTCTCCTATAATTCACCCCTCCACTTT | CASSDQVSYNSPLHF
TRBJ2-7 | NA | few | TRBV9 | TGTGCCAGCAGCGTAGGCGAAGGGGGAGCGAGGCTTTACGAGCAGTACTTC | CASSVGEGGARLYEQYF
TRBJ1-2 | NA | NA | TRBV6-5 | TGTGCCAGCAGTTACGGCGGGGGTGTGTCTGGCTACACCTTC | CASSYGGGVSGYTF
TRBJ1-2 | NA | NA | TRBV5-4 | TGTGCCAGCAGCTTACAGCACTCTAACTATGGCTACACCTTC | CASSLQHSNYGYTF
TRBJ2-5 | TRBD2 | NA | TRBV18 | TGTGCCAGCTCACCGGGGGGGGAGACCCAGTACTTC | CASSPGGETQYF
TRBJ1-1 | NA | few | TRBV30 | TGTGCCTGGAGCCTAATGGTGGGCACTGAAGCTTTCTTT | CAWSLMVGTEAFF
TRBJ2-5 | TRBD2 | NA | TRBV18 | TGTGCCAGCTCACCCGGCCTAGCGGGTAGAGAGACCCAGTACTTC | CASSPGLAGRETQYF
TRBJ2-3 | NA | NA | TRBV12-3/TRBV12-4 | TGTGCCAGCAGCCATAGTGGGGATACGCAGTATTTT | CASSHSGDTQYF
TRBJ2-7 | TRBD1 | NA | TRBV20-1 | TGCAGTGCCACGACAGGGACCGAGCAGTACTTC | CSATTGTEQYF
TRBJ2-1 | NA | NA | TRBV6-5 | TGTGCCAGCAGTTTTAGTGTACTCTCCTACAATGAGCAGTTCTTC | CASSFSVLSYNEQFF
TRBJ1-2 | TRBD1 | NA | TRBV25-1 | TGTGCCAGCAGTGCCCCCGGGACAGGGGCCTATGGCTACACCTTC | CASSAPGTGAYGYTF
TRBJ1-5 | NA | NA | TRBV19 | TGTGCCAGTGGAGGACACATCAATCAGCCCCAGCATTTT | CASGGHINQPQHF
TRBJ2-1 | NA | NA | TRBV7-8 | TGTGCCAGCAGCTTAAGGGTAAATGAGCAGTTCTTC | CASSLRVNEQFF